What follows are 26 T cell receptor beta chains derived from one specimen sequenced in a study of T cell repertoires in cytomegalovirus infection. TCRdb independently ran MiXCR on the reads; one entry per CDR3 protein. Of some 600,000 distinct CDR3 sequences listed, 20% to 25% are singletons. The sequencing input was CD8+ T cells from PBMCs. The receptors shown here come from a human donor in good health (CMV status not recorded). Some clones in this sample may be carry-over from other donors' samples.

This sequence joins TRBV6-6 and TRBJ2-3; 8 nucleotides match TRBD2. CDR3 length equals 14 residues. The trim removed 6 bases at V and 7 bases at J, leaving 9 bases unmatched. From germline, CDR1 is MNHNY and CDR2 SVGAGI (reference sequence). The CDR3 protein is CASSGGEVTNTQYF. As DNA, the CDR3 is TGTGCCAGCAGCGGGGGGGAAGTGACAAATACGCAGTATTTT.

The rearrangement links TRBV6-5 to TRBJ2-7; 11 bases fit TRBD2. The CDR3 is made up of 16 amino acids. Germline V gives CDR1 MNHEY, CDR2 SVGAGI. V was clipped by 0 bases and J by 3 bases; unmatched bases: 4. The CDR3 loop reads CASSYSVGTSGYEQYV. CDR3 coding DNA: TGTGCCAGCAGTTACTCGGTAGGGACTAGCGGCTACGAGCAGTACGTC.

This clonotype was detected ten times or more. The chain carries TRBV7-8 and TRBJ2-1; 11 bases align to TRBD2. This CDR3 is 15 amino acids long. Germline CDR1 and CDR2: SGHVS and FQNEAQ. With V trimmed by 1 base and J by 10 bases, 6 bases remained unmatched. The CDR3 sequence is CASSLVLAGGGEQFF. Here the CDR3 DNA reads TGTGCCAGCAGCTTAGTCCTAGCGGGGGGAGGCGAGCAGTTCTTC.

This clonotype was seen a few times. This chain links TRBV14 with TRBJ1-2; D unresolved. V was clipped by 4 bases and J by 4 bases, with 13 bases between them. The CDR3 sequence is 14 residues long. CDR1 is SGHDN and CDR2 is FVKESK in the germline V gene. CDR3 protein: CASSPSSSSYGYTF. The CDR3, as DNA: TGTGCCAGCAGCCCTTCGTCGTCCTCCTATGGCTACACCTTC.

This clonotype came up once. The CDR3 reads CASRGGTSTDTQYF. The CDR3 coding sequence is TGTGCCAGCAGGGGGGGCACTAGCACAGATACGCAGTATTTT. V and J are TRBV27 and TRBJ2-3; D assignment may be TRBD1 or TRBD2 (6 bases each). The CDR3 contains 14 residues. From germline, CDR1 is MNHEY and CDR2 SMNVEV (reference sequence). V shed 6 bases and J shed 0 bases, with 10 bases lying between them.

The chain uses TRBV28 and TRBJ2-7; the match to TRBD1 covers 7 bases. Germline V lookup: CDR1 MDHEN, CDR2 SYDVKM. The CDR3 has 14 amino acids. The V segment lost 3 bases and the J segment 3 bases; nucleotides outside the gene matches: 5. Here the CDR3 DNA reads TGTGCCAGCAGTTTGACAGGGACCATCTACGAGCAGTACGTC. It translates to CASSLTGTIYEQYV.

This clonotype was seen a handful of times. V and J are TRBV5-5 and TRBJ1-1; D perhaps matches TRBD1 (6 bases). The CDR3 covers 13 residues. Germline V gene sequence: CDR1 SGHKS, CDR2 YYEKEE (reference sequence). V lost 3 bases to trimming and J lost 3 bases, with 9 bases between them. The CDR3, as DNA: TGTGCCAGCAGCTATTACAGGGACACTGAAGCTTTCTTT. This gives the protein CASSYYRDTEAFF.

This clonotype appeared many times. V usage is TRBV7-8 and J usage is TRBJ1-1, with D perhaps TRBD1 (6 bases). Germline V CDR1 and CDR2: SGHVS, FQNEAQ. Trimming pared 1 base from V and 4 bases from J, leaving 13 bases between. The CDR3 is made up of 15 amino acids. CDR3 protein: CASSLEGGRVTEAFF. The CDR3 DNA sequence: TGTGCCAGCAGCTTAGAGGGGGGTAGGGTCACTGAAGCTTTCTTT.

This clonotype was observed many times. V usage is TRBV25-1 and J usage is TRBJ2-7, with D unclear. V shed 4 bases and J shed 6 bases, with 16 bases lying between them. This CDR3 contains 14 residues. Germline lookup yields CDR1 MGHDK and CDR2 SYGVNS. The CDR3 loop reads CASSGRASGSEQYF. In nucleotides, the CDR3 is TGTGCCAGCAGTGGCCGGGCCTCTGGCTCCGAGCAGTACTTC.

This clonotype was observed many times. V is TRBV7-6 and J is TRBJ2-2, with D hard to call. CDR3 length: 12 amino acids. The germline CDR1 and CDR2 sequences are SGHVS and FNYEAQ. The V end lost 5 bases, the J end lost 6 bases, and 7 bases lay between the germline ends. CDR3 nucleotide sequence: TGTGCCAGCAGCCCCCCCGCCGGGGAGCTGTTTTTT. It yields the protein CASSPPAGELFF.

This clonotype was seen more than once but under ten times. The chain is built from TRBV10-3 and TRBJ2-7, with 9 bases fitting TRBD1. This CDR3 has 15 amino acids. V dropped 6 bases and J dropped 0; count of bases not matched to a gene: 6. Germline V gives CDR1 ENHRY, CDR2 SYGVKD. In nucleotides, the CDR3 is TGTGCCATCAGAGACGGGACAGGGCTCTCCTACGAGCAGTACTTC. Protein: CAIRDGTGLSYEQYF.

With regard to this clonotype: A single base separates this from a much larger clone, so it may be a read error. V gene TRBV6-8 combines with J gene TRBJ1-2, with no clear D. With 5 bases removed from V and 1 base from J, the gap between germline ends came to 8 bases. This CDR3 has 13 amino acids. The germline V gene has CDR1 MNHGY and CDR2 SAAAGT. CDR3: CASSQICNYGYTF. The CDR3 bases are TGTGCCAGCAGTCAAATATGTAACTATGGCTACACCTTC.

The CDR3 is CSASDRANTGELFF. The CDR3, as DNA: TGCAGTGCTTCGGACAGGGCGAACACCGGGGAGCTGTTTTTT. V gene TRBV20-1 combines with J gene TRBJ2-2; 8 bases are shared with TRBD1. The CDR3 loop spans 14 amino acids. Per the germline V gene, CDR1 is DFQATT and CDR2 is SNEGSKA (reference sequence). The V and J ends lost 5 bases and 0 bases, in that order; junction bases with no gene match: 2.

The sample holds many counts of this clonotype. The chain employs TRBV6-1 and TRBJ2-2; possible D gene TRBD1, 5 bases. V was trimmed by 8 bases and J by 1 base, leaving 11 bases between them. Germline loops: CDR1 MNHNS, CDR2 SASEGT. CDR3 length: 14 residues. The CDR3 spells CASGMTENTGELFF. The CDR3 nucleotides read TGTGCCAGCGGAATGACAGAGAACACCGGGGAGCTGTTTTTT.

This clonotype was seen ten or more times. The V gene is TRBV7-2, the J gene TRBJ2-3; unclear D gene. The length of the CDR3 is 14 residues. The germline V and J ends were trimmed by 4 bases and 0 bases, with 8 bases remaining between them. Germline V gives CDR1 SGHTA, CDR2 FQGNSA. The CDR3 nucleotides read TGTGCCAGCAGCTATACAGTTAGCACAGATACGCAGTATTTT. Residues: CASSYTVSTDTQYF.

This clonotype was seen a few times. The genes are TRBV10-2 and TRBJ2-1, with TRBD2 matching over 10 bases. CDR1 and CDR2 (germline): WSHSY, SAAADI. CDR3 length equals 15 residues. V dropped 6 bases and J dropped 1; count of bases not matched to a gene: 3. This chain's CDR3 is CASRTSGASYNEQFF. CDR3 coding DNA: TGCGCCAGCAGAACTAGCGGGGCTTCCTACAATGAGCAGTTCTTC.

CDR3 amino acids: CSVVDYSYEQYV. The CDR3 region has the DNA TGCAGCGTTGTAGATTACTCCTACGAGCAGTACGTC. This rearrangement joins TRBV29-1 to TRBJ2-7, with unresolved D. From germline, CDR1 is SQVTM and CDR2 ANQGSEA. Trimming removed 4 bases at V and 0 bases at J, with 7 bases between. The CDR3 is made up of 12 amino acids.

The table lists this clonotype with a few counts. The chain links TRBV29-1 to TRBJ2-7; D is ambiguous. Per the germline V gene, CDR1 is SQVTM and CDR2 is ANQGSEA. This CDR3 is built from 13 residues. Between the trimmed V and J ends, which lost 0 bases and 0 bases, there was a span of 6 bases. The CDR3 here is CSVEDGDSYEQYF. The CDR3 nucleotides are TGCAGCGTTGAAGATGGCGACTCCTACGAGCAGTACTTC.

The rearrangement joins TRBV7-6 to TRBJ2-2; D is possibly TRBD2 (6 bases). The CDR3 has 13 amino acids. The germline gives CDR1 SGHVS, CDR2 FNYEAQ. Trimming took 5 bases from V and 7 from J, leaving 11 bases between them. The CDR3 region has the DNA TGTGCCAGCAGCATCGGGGGAGTCGGGGAGCTGTTTTTT. This encodes CASSIGGVGELFF.

In this sample, this clonotype turned up a few times. The rearrangement joins TRBV6-5 to TRBJ2-3; 9 bases map to TRBD2. The V gene's germline CDR1 is MNHEY and CDR2 SVGAGI. V was pared by 6 bases and J by 2 bases, with 6 bases of the junction left unmatched. CDR3 length equals 15 residues. CDR3 in DNA: TGTGCCAGCAGCCTGCTAGCGGGGACCACAGATACGCAGTATTTT. Residues: CASSLLAGTTDTQYF.

This clonotype was counted only a few times. V is TRBV2 and J is TRBJ1-2; D is uncertain. The CDR3 sequence is 11 residues long. Trimming shortened V by 0 bases and J by 7 bases, and 3 bases separated the two germline ends. The germline CDR1 and CDR2 sequences are SNHLY and FYNNEI. This CDR3 is CASSEASGYTF. The CDR3 DNA sequence: TGTGCCAGCAGTGAAGCCTCTGGCTACACCTTC.

The sample holds a few counts of this clonotype. This chain uses TRBV19 with TRBJ1-4; D perhaps matches TRBD1 (5 bases). Germline loops: CDR1 LNHDA, CDR2 SQIVND (reference sequence). The V gene lost 0 bases and the J gene lost 3 bases, with 11 bases spanning the gap. The CDR3 is 16 amino acids. The CDR3 sequence: CASSIDVLGANEKLFF. The CDR3 coding sequence is TGTGCCAGTAGTATAGATGTCCTGGGGGCTAATGAAAAACTGTTTTTT.

As to this clonotype: A much more abundant neighbour one base away suggests this may be a read error. V gene TRBV7-4 combines with J gene TRBJ1-1; 7 nucleotides match TRBD1. V lost 6 bases, J lost 4 bases, and 20 bases stayed unmatched. The germline V gene has CDR1 SGHVT and CDR2 SQSDAQ. This CDR3 comprises 18 residues. CDR3 loop: CASSLRRSRDREPTEAFF. Here the CDR3 DNA reads TGTGCCAGCAGTCTAAGGAGGAGCCGGGACAGAGAGCCCACTGAAGCTTTCTTT.

This clonotype has a count of ten or more. The chain joins TRBV6-5 to TRBJ1-5; a possible D gene is TRBD1 (5 bases). Per germline, CDR1 MNHEY and CDR2 SVGAGI. Trimming shortened V by 2 bases and J by 3 bases, and 11 bases separated the two germline ends. This CDR3 has 15 residues. For the CDR3, the DNA is TGTGCCAGCAGTTACGTCGGGGGTCTCAATCAGCCCCAGCATTTT. It codes for CASSYVGGLNQPQHF.

The chain combines TRBV7-9 with TRBJ2-6; D call uncertain. From germline, CDR1 is SEHNR and CDR2 FQNEAQ (reference sequence). Deletions cut 0 bases from V and 1 base from J, with 16 bases between. There are 19 residues in the CDR3. CDR3 bases: TGTGCCAGCAGCTTAGCTAGCTGGAGATCTGAATCTGGGGCCAACGTCCTGACTTTC. This codes for CASSLASWRSESGANVLTF.

The chain carries TRBV20-1 and TRBJ1-2, with TRBD1 as a possible D gene (5 bases). The CDR3 sequence is 13 residues long. The germline V gene has CDR1 DFQATT and CDR2 SNEGSKA (reference sequence). V lost 5 bases to trimming and J lost 4 bases, with 14 bases between them. The CDR3 nucleotides are TGCAGTGCTTACCCGGCGGGGACCTATGGCTACACCTTC. This translates into CSAYPAGTYGYTF.